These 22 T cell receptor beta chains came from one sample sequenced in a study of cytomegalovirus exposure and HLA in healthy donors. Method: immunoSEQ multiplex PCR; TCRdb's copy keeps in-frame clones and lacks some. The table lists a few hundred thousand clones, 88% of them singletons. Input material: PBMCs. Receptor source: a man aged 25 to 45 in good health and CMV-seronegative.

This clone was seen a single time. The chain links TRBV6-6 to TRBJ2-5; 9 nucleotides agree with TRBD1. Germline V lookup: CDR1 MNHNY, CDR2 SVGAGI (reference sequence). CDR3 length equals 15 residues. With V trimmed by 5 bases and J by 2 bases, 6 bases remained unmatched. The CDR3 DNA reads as TGTGCCAGCAGTGTGGACAGGGGAACGCAAGAGACCCAGTACTTC. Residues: CASSVDRGTQETQYF.

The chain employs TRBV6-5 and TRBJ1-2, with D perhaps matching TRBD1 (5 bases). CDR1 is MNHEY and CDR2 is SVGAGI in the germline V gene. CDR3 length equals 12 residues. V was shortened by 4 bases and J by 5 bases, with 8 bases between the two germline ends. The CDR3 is CASSSQGYGYTF. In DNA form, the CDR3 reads TGTGCCAGCAGTTCTCAGGGATATGGCTACACCTTC.

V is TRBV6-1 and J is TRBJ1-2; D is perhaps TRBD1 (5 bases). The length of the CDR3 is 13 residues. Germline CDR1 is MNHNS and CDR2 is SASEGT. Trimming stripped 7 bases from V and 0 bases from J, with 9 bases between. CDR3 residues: CASNPTANYGYTF. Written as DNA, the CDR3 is TGTGCCAGCAATCCGACAGCTAACTATGGCTACACCTTC.

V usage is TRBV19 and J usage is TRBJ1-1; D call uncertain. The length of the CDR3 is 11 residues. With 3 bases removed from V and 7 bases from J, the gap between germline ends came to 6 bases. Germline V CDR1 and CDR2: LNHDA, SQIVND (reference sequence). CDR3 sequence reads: CASSITGEAFF. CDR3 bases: TGTGCCAGTAGTATTACTGGTGAAGCTTTCTTT. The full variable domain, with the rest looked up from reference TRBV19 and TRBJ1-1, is DGGITQSPKYLFRKEGQNVTLSCEQNLNHDAMYWYRQDPGQGLRLIYYSQIVNDFQKGDIAEGYSVSREKKESFPLTVTSAQKNPTAFYLCASSITGEAFFGQGTRLTVV.

This chain's CDR3 is CASSLQSQGIYEQYF. CDR3 bases: TGCGCCAGCAGCTTGCAGTCCCAGGGGATCTACGAGCAGTACTTC. The chain uses TRBV5-1 and TRBJ2-7; maybe TRBD1 (6 bases). V was trimmed by 1 base and J by 3 bases, leaving 14 bases between them. In germline, CDR1 is SGHRS, CDR2 YFSETQ. This CDR3 region has 15 residues.

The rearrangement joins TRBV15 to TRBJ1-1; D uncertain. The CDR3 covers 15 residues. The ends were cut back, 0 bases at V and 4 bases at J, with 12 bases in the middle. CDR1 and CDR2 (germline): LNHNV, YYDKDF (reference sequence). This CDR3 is CATSRDGEGSTEAFF. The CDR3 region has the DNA TGTGCCACCAGCAGAGACGGGGAGGGAAGCACTGAAGCTTTCTTT.

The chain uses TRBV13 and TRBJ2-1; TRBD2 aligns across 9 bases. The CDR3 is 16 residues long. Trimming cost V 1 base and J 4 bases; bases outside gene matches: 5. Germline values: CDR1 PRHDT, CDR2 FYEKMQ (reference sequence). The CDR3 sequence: CASSLASSGIYNEQFF. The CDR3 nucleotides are TGTGCCAGCAGCTTAGCCTCTAGCGGGATATACAATGAGCAGTTCTTC.

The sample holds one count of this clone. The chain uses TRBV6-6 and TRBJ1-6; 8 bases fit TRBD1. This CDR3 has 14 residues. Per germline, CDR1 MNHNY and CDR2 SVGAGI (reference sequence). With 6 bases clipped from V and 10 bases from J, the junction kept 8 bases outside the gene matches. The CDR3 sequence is CASSGDRGVSPLHF. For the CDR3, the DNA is TGTGCCAGCAGCGGAGACAGGGGAGTATCACCCCTCCACTTT.

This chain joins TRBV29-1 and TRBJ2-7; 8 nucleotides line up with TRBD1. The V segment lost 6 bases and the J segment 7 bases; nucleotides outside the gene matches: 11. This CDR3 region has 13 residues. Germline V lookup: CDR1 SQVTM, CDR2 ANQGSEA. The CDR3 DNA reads TGCAGCGTCGCAGGGGGCGTTTTCCGGGAGCAGTACTTC. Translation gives CSVAGGVFREQYF.

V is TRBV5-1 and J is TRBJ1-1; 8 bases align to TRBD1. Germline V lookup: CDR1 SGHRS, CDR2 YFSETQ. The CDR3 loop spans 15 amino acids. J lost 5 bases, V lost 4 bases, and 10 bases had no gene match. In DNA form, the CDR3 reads TGCGCCAGCAGCCCGCGACAGGGGAAGCGGACTGAAGCTTTCTTT. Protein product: CASSPRQGKRTEAFF.

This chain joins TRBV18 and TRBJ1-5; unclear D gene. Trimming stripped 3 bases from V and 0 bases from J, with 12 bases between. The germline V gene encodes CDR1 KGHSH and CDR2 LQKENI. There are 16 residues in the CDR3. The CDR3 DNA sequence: TGTGCCAGCTCACCTGAGAGGGCGACTAGCAATCAGCCCCAGCATTTT. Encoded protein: CASSPERATSNQPQHF.

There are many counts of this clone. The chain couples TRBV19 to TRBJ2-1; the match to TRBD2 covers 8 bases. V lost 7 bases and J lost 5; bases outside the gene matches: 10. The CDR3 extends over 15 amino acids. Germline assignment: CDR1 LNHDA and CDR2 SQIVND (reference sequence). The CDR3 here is CASNPSRGADNEQFF. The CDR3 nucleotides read TGTGCCAGTAACCCCTCGCGGGGGGCAGACAATGAGCAGTTCTTC. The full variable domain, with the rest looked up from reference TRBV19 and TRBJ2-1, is DGGITQSPKYLFRKEGQNVTLSCEQNLNHDAMYWYRQDPGQGLRLIYYSQIVNDFQKGDIAEGYSVSREKKESFPLTVTSAQKNPTAFYLCASNPSRGADNEQFFGPGTRLTVL.

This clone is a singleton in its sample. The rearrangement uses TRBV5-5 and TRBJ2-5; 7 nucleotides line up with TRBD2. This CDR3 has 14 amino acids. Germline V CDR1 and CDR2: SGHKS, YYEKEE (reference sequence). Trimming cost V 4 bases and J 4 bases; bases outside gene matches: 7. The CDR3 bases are TGTGCCAGCAGCATGACTAGCATTGGAGAGACCCAGTACTTC. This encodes CASSMTSIGETQYF. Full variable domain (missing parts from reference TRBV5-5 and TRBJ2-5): DAGVTQSPTHLIKTRGQQVTLRCSPISGHKSVSWYQQVLGQGPQFIFQYYEKEERGRGNFPDRFSARQFPNYSSELNVNALLLGDSALYLCASSMTSIGETQYFGPGTRLLVL.

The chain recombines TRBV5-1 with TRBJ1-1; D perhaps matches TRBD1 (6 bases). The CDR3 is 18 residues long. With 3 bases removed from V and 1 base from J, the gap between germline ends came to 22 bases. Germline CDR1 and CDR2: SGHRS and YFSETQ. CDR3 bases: TGCGCCAGCAGCTCCTATCAGTCTCTGGGGGCGCCGAACACTGAAGCTTTCTTT. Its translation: CASSSYQSLGAPNTEAFF.

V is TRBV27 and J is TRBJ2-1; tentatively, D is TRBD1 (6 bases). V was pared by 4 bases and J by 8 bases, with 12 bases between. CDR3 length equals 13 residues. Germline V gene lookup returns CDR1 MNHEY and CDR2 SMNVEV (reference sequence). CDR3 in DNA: TGTGCCAGCAGTTATGGGGGCAGGGATGAGCAGTTCTTC. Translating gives CASSYGGRDEQFF.

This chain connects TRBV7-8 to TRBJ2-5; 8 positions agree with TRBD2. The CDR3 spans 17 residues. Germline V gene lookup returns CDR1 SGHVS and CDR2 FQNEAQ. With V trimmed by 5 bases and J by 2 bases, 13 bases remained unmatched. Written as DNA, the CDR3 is TGTGCCAGCAGCCCTAGGGGGGCGGGGGGCATACAAGAGACCCAGTACTTC. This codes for CASSPRGAGGIQETQYF.

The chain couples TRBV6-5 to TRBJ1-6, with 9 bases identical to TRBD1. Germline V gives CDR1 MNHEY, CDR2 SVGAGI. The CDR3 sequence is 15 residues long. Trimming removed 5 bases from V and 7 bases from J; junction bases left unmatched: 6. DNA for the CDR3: TGTGCCAGCAGTCGCGGACAGGGGTTAAATTCACCCCTCCACTTT. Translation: CASSRGQGLNSPLHF.

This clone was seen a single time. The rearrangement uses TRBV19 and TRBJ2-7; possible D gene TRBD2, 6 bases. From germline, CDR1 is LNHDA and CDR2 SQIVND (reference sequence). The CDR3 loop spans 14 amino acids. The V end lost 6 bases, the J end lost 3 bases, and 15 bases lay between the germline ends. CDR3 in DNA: TGTGCCAGTAGCTCCCAGTGGGGGGACTACGAGCAGTACTTC. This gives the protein CASSSQWGDYEQYF.

In nucleotides, the CDR3 is TGCGCCAGCAGCCCCCGGGACAGTTACAATGAGCAGTTCTTC. It encodes CASSPRDSYNEQFF. The V call is TRBV5-1, the J call TRBJ2-1; 7 nucleotides line up with TRBD1. Per germline, CDR1 SGHRS and CDR2 YFSETQ. This CDR3 has 14 amino acids. Trimming cost V 4 bases and J 4 bases; bases outside gene matches: 5.

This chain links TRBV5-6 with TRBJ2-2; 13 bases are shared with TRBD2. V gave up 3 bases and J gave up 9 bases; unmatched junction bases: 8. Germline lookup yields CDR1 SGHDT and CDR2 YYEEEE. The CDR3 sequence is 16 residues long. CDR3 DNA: TGTGCCAGCAGCTCCACACTAGCGGGGGGGCCCCGGGAGCTGTTTTTT. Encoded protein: CASSSTLAGGPRELFF. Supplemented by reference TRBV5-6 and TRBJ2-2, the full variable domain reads DAGVTQSPTHLIKTRGQQVTLRCSPKSGHDTVSWYQQALGQGPQFIFQYYEEEERQRGNFPDRFSGHQFPNYSSELNVNALLLGDSALYLCASSSTLAGGPRELFFGEGSRLTVL.

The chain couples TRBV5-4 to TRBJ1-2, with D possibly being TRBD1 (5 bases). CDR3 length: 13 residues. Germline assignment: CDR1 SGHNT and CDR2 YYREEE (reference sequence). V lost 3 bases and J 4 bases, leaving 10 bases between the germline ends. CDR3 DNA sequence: TGTGCCAGCAGCTCCGATAGGGGCTATGGCTACACCTTC. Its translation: CASSSDRGYGYTF.

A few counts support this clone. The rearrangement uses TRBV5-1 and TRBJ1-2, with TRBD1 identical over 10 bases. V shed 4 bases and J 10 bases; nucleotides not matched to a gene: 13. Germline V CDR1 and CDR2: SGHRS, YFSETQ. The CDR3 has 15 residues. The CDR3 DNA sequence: TGCGCCAGCAGCCGGAGCCGGGACAGGGGCTTAATCTACACCTTC. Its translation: CASSRSRDRGLIYTF.